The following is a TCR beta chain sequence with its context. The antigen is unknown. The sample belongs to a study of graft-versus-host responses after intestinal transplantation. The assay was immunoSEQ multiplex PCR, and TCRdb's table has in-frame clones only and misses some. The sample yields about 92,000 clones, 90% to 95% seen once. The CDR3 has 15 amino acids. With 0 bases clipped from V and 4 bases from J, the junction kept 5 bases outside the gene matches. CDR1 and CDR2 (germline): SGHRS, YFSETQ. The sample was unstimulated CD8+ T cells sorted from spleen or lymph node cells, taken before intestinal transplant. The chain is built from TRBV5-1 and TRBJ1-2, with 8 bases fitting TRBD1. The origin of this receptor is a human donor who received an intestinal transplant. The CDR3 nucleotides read TGCGCCAGCAGCTTGGGCCCCGACAGGGGCTATGGCTACACCTTC. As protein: CASSLGPDRGYGYTF.